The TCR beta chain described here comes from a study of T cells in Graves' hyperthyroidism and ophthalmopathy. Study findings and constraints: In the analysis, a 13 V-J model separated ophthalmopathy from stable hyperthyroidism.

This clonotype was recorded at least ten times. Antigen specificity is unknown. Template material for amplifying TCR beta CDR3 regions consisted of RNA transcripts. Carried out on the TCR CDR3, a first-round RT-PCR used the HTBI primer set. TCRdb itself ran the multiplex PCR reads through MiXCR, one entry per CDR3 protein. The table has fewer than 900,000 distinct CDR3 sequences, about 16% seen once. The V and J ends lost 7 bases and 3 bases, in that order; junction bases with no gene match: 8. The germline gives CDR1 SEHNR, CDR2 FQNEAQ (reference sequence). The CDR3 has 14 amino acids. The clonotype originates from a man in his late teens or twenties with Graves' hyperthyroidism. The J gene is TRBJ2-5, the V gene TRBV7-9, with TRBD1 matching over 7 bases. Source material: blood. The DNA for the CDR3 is TGTGCCAGCATTAGAGGGGGCCATGAAGAGACCCAGTACTTC. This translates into CASIRGGHEETQYF. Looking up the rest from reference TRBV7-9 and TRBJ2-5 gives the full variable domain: DTGVSQNPRHKITKRGQNVTFRCDPISEHNRLYWYRQTLGQGPEFLTYFQNEAQLEKSRLLSDRFSAERPKGSFSTLEIQRTEQGDSAMYLCASIRGGHEETQYFGPGTRLLVL.